A selection of T cell receptor beta chains follows, all from one sample in a study of T cell responses to AZD1222 COVID-19 vaccine. TCRdb's copy holds only in-frame clones and misses some; the assay was immunoSEQ multiplex PCR. This sample has around 100,000 clones, with approximately 90% found just once. This specimen was peripheral blood, taken on day 0 of AZD1222 vaccination. The receptors here all came from an adult in good health. CDR3s include the opening cysteine and the closing phenylalanine or tryptophan. The order of the fields is clone size, V gene, J gene, D gene, CDR3 protein, CDR3 DNA. A D gene is named only where the DNA matches it firmly. Clone size is given for some rows only: seen once, a few or many times, or a class if the clone is expanded.

size: once; V: TRBV4-2; J: TRBJ2-2; D: -; CDR3: CASSHGTGELFF; DNA: TGTGCCAGCAGCCACGGAACCGGGGAGCTGTTTTTT
size: -; V: TRBV18; J: TRBJ2-5; D: -; CDR3: CASSPPSRVQETQYF; DNA: TGTGCCAGCTCACCTCCTTCTCGGGTCCAAGAGACCCAGTACTTC
size: -; V: TRBV2; J: TRBJ2-7; D: -; CDR3: CASSEILGGYGREQYF; DNA: TGTGCCAGCAGTGAAATTTTAGGGGGATACGGGCGCGAGCAGTACTTC
size: -; V: TRBV28; J: TRBJ1-1; D: -; CDR3: CASSLKSEAFF; DNA: TGTGCCAGCAGTTTAAAGAGTGAAGCTTTCTTT
size: -; V: TRBV14; J: TRBJ1-1; D: -; CDR3: CASIPLQGNTEAFF; DNA: TGTGCCAGCATTCCGTTACAGGGGAACACTGAAGCTTTCTTT
size: -; V: TRBV5-6; J: TRBJ1-1; D: -; CDR3: CASSLTIKMNTEAFF; DNA: TGTGCCAGCAGCTTAACAATTAAAATGAACACTGAAGCTTTCTTT
size: -; V: TRBV13; J: TRBJ1-1; D: -; CDR3: CASSLGVNTEAFF; DNA: TGTGCCAGCAGCTTAGGGGTTAACACTGAAGCTTTCTTT
size: -; V: TRBV5-1; J: TRBJ2-1; D: -; CDR3: CASSPGASYNEQFF; DNA: TGCGCCAGCAGCCCTGGAGCCTCCTACAATGAGCAGTTCTTC
size: -; V: TRBV10-3; J: TRBJ1-5; D: -; CDR3: CAISGQLDQPQHF; DNA: TGTGCCATCAGTGGACAGTTAGATCAGCCCCAGCATTTT
size: -; V: TRBV7-3; J: TRBJ2-1; D: -; CDR3: CASSLGGHYNEQFF; DNA: TGTGCCAGCAGCTTAGGCGGCCACTACAATGAGCAGTTCTTC
size: -; V: TRBV29-1; J: TRBJ2-2; D: TRBD1; CDR3: CSVEGQGGTGELFF; DNA: TGCAGCGTTGAGGGACAGGGAGGAACCGGGGAGCTGTTTTTT
size: -; V: TRBV3-1/TRBV3-2; J: TRBJ1-1; D: TRBD1; CDR3: CASRGLTGGDAFF; DNA: TGTGCCAGCAGAGGCTTGACAGGGGGAGACGCTTTCTTT
size: once; V: TRBV12-3/TRBV12-4; J: TRBJ1-1; D: -; CDR3: CASSWGLNTEAFF; DNA: TGTGCCAGCAGTTGGGGACTAAACACTGAAGCTTTCTTT
size: few; V: TRBV9; J: TRBJ1-2; D: TRBD1; CDR3: CASSDSSGQGDGYTF; DNA: TGTGCCAGCAGCGACTCTTCAGGACAGGGCGATGGCTACACCTTC
size: -; V: TRBV7-7; J: TRBJ2-1; D: -; CDR3: CASSASRDNEQFF; DNA: TGTGCCAGCTCGGCTAGCAGGGACAATGAGCAGTTCTTC
size: -; V: TRBV10-3; J: TRBJ2-1; D: TRBD2; CDR3: CAIRASLAGDYNEQFF; DNA: TGTGCCATCAGGGCCTCACTAGCGGGGGATTACAATGAGCAGTTCTTC